This TCR beta chain was retrieved from a study of beta chain features in type 1 diabetes. Study in general: Sorted cells numbering around 100,000,000 were examined across all samples.

In its sample, this clone was seen a few times. The antigen remains undetermined. Distinct nucleotide sequences in the sample also encode this CDR3. CDR3 length: 15 residues. Trimming pared 4 bases from V and 0 bases from J, leaving 12 bases between. The germline gives CDR1 SGHDT, CDR2 YYEEEE. Every isolated RNA sample was fully reverse transcribed, so sequencing captured expressed TCRB transcripts. Naive, central memory and regulatory T cell samples produced a mean of about 3.5 million reads. TCRdb keeps only in-frame clones here, not all; method: immunoSEQ multiplex PCR. The table has roughly 350,000 clones, approximately 10% seen once. Whole-study findings and limits: The study found that naive, central memory and Treg TCRB repertoires appeared more similar in patients than in healthy donors.

Via CD45RO/CCR7/CD25/CD127/CD95/CD27, cells of the CD4+ naive, central memory, regulatory and stem cell-like memory subsets were sorted. The TCR sequence derives from a woman aged 25 to 39 in good health. The chain uses TRBV5-6 and TRBJ2-3; tentative D call: TRBD1 (5 bases). Sequenced sample: naive CD4+ T cells from blood. The CDR3, as DNA: TGTGCCAGCAGCCTGGGGCCCTCGAGCACAGATACGCAGTATTTT. This sequence encodes CASSLGPSSTDTQYF. Looking up the rest from reference TRBV5-6 and TRBJ2-3 gives the full variable domain: DAGVTQSPTHLIKTRGQQVTLRCSPKSGHDTVSWYQQALGQGPQFIFQYYEEEERQRGNFPDRFSGHQFPNYSSELNVNALLLGDSALYLCASSLGPSSTDTQYFGPGTRLTVL.